The 3 T cell receptor beta chains reported below all come from one sample, sequenced in a study of shared T cell receptors in the human thymus (dated by TCRdb to the early 2020s). The library was prepared using the immunoSEQ multiplex PCR assay. The clones in this table, taken by TCRdb from immuneACCESS, are in-frame only. Not every clone is retained; where verified, under half of the shortfall comes from an unresolved V gene, and the cause of the rest is unknown. Counted in this sample were roughly 550,000 clones; about four fifths of them appeared once. Jointly, the top ten make up around 0.013% of the sample. The data were also submitted as part of a second study, on human thymus T cells.

The sequencing sample was made of thymocytes. The receptor source for this set is a boy younger than two with a congenital heart defect. Donor details come from another sample of the same person, matched by shared clones.

This sequence joins TRBV10-3 and TRBJ1-1; 10 nucleotides line up with TRBD1. Per germline, CDR1 ENHRY and CDR2 SYGVKD. This CDR3 comprises 15 residues. J was trimmed by 4 bases and V by 3 bases; bases with no gene match: 5. The DNA for the CDR3 is TGTGCCATCAGTGACCCGGACAGGGGGGGCACTGAAGCTTTCTTT. This translates into CAISDPDRGGTEAFF.

This chain uses TRBV7-3 with TRBJ2-7; D is perhaps TRBD2 (5 bases). Germline assignment: CDR1 SGHTA and CDR2 FQGTGA. The CDR3 runs 13 residues. The germline V and J ends were trimmed by 1 base and 7 bases, with 11 bases remaining between them. The CDR3 loop reads CASSLKPTGEQYF. In nucleotides, the CDR3 is TGTGCCAGCAGCTTAAAGCCCACGGGAGAGCAGTACTTC.

The rearrangement uses TRBV19 and TRBJ1-5, with no clear D. This CDR3 is built from 11 residues. Germline CDR1 reads LNHDA; CDR2 reads SQIVND (reference sequence). Deletions cut 4 bases from V and 9 bases from J, with 7 bases between. CDR3 amino acids: CASSSGGPQHF. The CDR3 nucleotides are TGTGCCAGTAGTAGCGGCGGGCCCCAGCATTTT.